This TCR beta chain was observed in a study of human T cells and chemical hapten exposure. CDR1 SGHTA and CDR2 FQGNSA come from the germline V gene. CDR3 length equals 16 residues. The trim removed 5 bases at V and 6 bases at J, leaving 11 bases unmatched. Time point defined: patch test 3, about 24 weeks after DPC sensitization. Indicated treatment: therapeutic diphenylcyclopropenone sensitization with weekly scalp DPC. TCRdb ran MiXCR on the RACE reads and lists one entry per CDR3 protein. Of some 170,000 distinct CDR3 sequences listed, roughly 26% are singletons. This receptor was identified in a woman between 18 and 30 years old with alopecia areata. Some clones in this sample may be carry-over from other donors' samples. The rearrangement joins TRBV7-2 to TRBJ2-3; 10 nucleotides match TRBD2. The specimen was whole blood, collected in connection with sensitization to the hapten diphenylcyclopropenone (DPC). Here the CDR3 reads CASSPTPSGGGDTQYF. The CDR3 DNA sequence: TGTGCCAGCAGCCCTACCCCTAGCGGGGGCGGGGATACGCAGTATTTT.